The entry that follows covers one T cell receptor (beta chain) sequence. The antigen is undetermined. Trimming pared 5 bases from V and 4 bases from J, leaving 5 bases between. Looked up from germline, CDR1 is SGHTA and CDR2 is FQGNSA. The CDR3 spans 11 residues. These data originate in a study of T cell responses to AZD1222 COVID-19 vaccine. TCRdb keeps only in-frame clones here, not all; method: immunoSEQ multiplex PCR. The table shows 130,000 to 150,000 clones, with about 82% occurring only once. General study results and limits: Baseline seropositives among AZD1222 recipients totaled only 5 to 7. At 160-218 and 743-854, vaccine-associated CD4 TCRs were dominant, and they spanned spike.

Pooling of second doses given at about 4 or about 12 weeks was done. This chain links TRBV7-2 with TRBJ1-1; unclear D gene. The source of this sequence is an adult who received the AZD1222 COVID-19 vaccine. The specimen comprised peripheral blood, sampled 28 days after the second AZD1222 dose. This CDR3 is CASSPSTEAFF. As DNA, the CDR3 is TGTGCCAGCAGCCCGAGCACTGAAGCTTTCTTT.